This passage covers 20 T cell receptor beta chains from one sample sequenced in a study of blood T cell repertoires in COVID-19. Clones were read by immunoSEQ multiplex PCR, and TCRdb kept only the in-frame ones, dropping some. This sample yields under 15,000 clones, of which approximately 91% are seen a single time; around 15% belongs to the top ten. The sample comprised peripheral blood. These receptor sequences come from a human donor in a cohort sampled during active COVID-19.

The V gene is TRBV7-2, the J gene TRBJ2-1; 9 nucleotides align to TRBD2. V shed 5 bases and J 12 bases; nucleotides not matched to a gene: 11. CDR1 is SGHTA and CDR2 is FQGNSA in the germline V gene. CDR3 length: 14 amino acids. CDR3 sequence: CASSKAPSGGWQFF. In nucleotides, the CDR3 is TGTGCCAGCAGCAAAGCCCCCAGCGGGGGGTGGCAGTTCTTC.

The chain recombines TRBV5-1 with TRBJ2-7, with 11 bases matching TRBD2. J was trimmed by 9 bases and V by 4 bases; bases with no gene match: 12. Germline CDR1 and CDR2: SGHRS and YFSETQ. This CDR3 comprises 15 residues. As DNA, the CDR3 is TGCGCCAGCAGCCGGATAGCGGGAGGGCCCGAGATGCAGTACTTC. Protein product: CASSRIAGGPEMQYF. The whole variable domain, filled in from reference TRBV5-1 and TRBJ2-7, reads KAGVTQTPRYLIKTRGQQVTLSCSPISGHRSVSWYQQTPGQGLQFLFEYFSETQRNKGNFPGRFSGRQFSNSRSEMNVSTLELGDSALYLCASSRIAGGPEMQYFGPGTRLTVT.

The chain carries TRBV7-2 and TRBJ2-3, with 8 bases lining up with TRBD2. Per the germline V gene, CDR1 is SGHTA and CDR2 is FQGNSA. The CDR3 covers 17 residues. Losses at the gene ends were 5 bases for V and 2 bases for J; bases not matched to a gene: 12. The CDR3 loop reads CASSPEPGLGHTDTQYF. The CDR3 DNA sequence: TGTGCCAGCAGCCCAGAACCGGGACTAGGGCACACAGATACGCAGTATTTT. Full variable domain (missing parts from reference TRBV7-2 and TRBJ2-3): GAGVSQSPSNKVTEKGKDVELRCDPISGHTALYWYRQSLGQGLEFLIYFQGNSAPDKSGLPSDRFSAERTGGSVSTLTIQRTQQEDSAVYLCASSPEPGLGHTDTQYFGPGTRLTVL.

This chain joins TRBV13 and TRBJ2-5; possibly TRBD2 for D (6 bases). Trimming stripped 4 bases from V and 1 base from J, with 10 bases between. The V gene's germline CDR1 is PRHDT and CDR2 FYEKMQ (reference sequence). The CDR3 loop spans 14 amino acids. CDR3 sequence reads: CASSYQGGQETQYF. CDR3 DNA sequence: TGTGCCAGCAGCTATCAGGGAGGCCAAGAGACCCAGTACTTC.

The chain employs TRBV7-9 and TRBJ2-1; 9 bases align to TRBD2. Trimming removed 5 bases from V and 9 bases from J; junction bases left unmatched: 11. The CDR3 spans 15 residues. CDR1 and CDR2 (germline): SEHNR, FQNEAQ (reference sequence). The CDR3 here is CASSPPAGGPSEQFF. The CDR3 nucleotides are TGTGCCAGCAGCCCCCCCGCGGGAGGGCCGAGTGAGCAGTTCTTC.

This clone has just a few counts. The chain uses TRBV30 and TRBJ2-1; 9 positions match TRBD2. There are 13 residues in the CDR3. Looked up from germline, CDR1 is GTSNPN and CDR2 is SVGIG (reference sequence). V was pared by 3 bases and J by 7 bases, with 4 bases of the junction left unmatched. The CDR3 loop is CAWRPRGGNEQFF. For the CDR3, the DNA is TGTGCCTGGAGACCGCGGGGGGGGAATGAGCAGTTCTTC.

The chain joins TRBV18 to TRBJ2-7; a weak D match, TRBD1 (5 bases). V lost 5 bases and J 0 bases, leaving 11 bases between the germline ends. The V gene's germline CDR1 is KGHSH and CDR2 LQKENI. The length of the CDR3 is 14 residues. CDR3 protein: CASSNRKFSYEQYF. The DNA for the CDR3 is TGTGCCAGCTCAAACAGGAAGTTCTCCTACGAGCAGTACTTC.

The rearrangement links TRBV19 to TRBJ1-2; no firm D call. V dropped 4 bases and J dropped 4 bases, with 19 bases sitting between them. This CDR3 comprises 16 residues. The germline CDR1 and CDR2 sequences are LNHDA and SQIVND (reference sequence). The CDR3 sequence is CASSTPGSQVTYGYTF. The CDR3 DNA is TGTGCCAGTAGTACCCCCGGGTCCCAAGTTACCTATGGCTACACCTTC.

The table lists this clone with a count of one. This sequence joins TRBV24-1 and TRBJ2-1, with 7 positions matching TRBD1. The V and J ends lost 6 bases and 0 bases, in that order; junction bases with no gene match: 7. The germline V gene has CDR1 KGHDR and CDR2 SFDVKD. The CDR3 totals 16 residues. The CDR3 spells CATSPTDRSSYNEQFF. The CDR3 DNA follows: TGTGCCACCAGTCCTACGGACAGGAGCTCCTACAATGAGCAGTTCTTC.

The chain links TRBV3-1 (or the pseudogene TRBV3-2) to TRBJ1-5; D is possibly TRBD1 (5 bases). The CDR3 is 14 amino acids. The V end was cut by 3 bases, the J end by 3 bases, with 9 bases between. Germline loops: CDR1 LGHDT, CDR2 YNNKEL (reference sequence). The CDR3 DNA reads TGTGCCAGCAGCCAGGGAGGGGTCAATCAGCCCCAGCATTTT. This gives the protein CASSQGGVNQPQHF.

The chain joins TRBV27 to TRBJ1-2; 9 nucleotides line up with TRBD1. Trimming at V came to 5 bases and at J to 2 bases, leaving 6 bases not matched to a gene. The germline V gene encodes CDR1 MNHEY and CDR2 SMNVEV (reference sequence). The CDR3 is 15 amino acids. The CDR3 DNA sequence: TGTGCCAGCAGTCCATACGGGACAGGGAACTATGGCTACACCTTC. Translating it yields CASSPYGTGNYGYTF.

The chain employs TRBV3-1 (or the pseudogene TRBV3-2) and TRBJ2-7; D is uncertain. V lost 4 bases to trimming and J lost 0 bases, with 13 bases between them. Germline V lookup: CDR1 LGHDT, CDR2 YNNKEL (reference sequence). CDR3 size: 15 residues. The CDR3 reads CASSLYQAGSYEQYF. The CDR3 nucleotides are TGTGCCAGCAGCCTTTACCAGGCCGGCTCCTACGAGCAGTACTTC.

The chain uses TRBV29-1 and TRBJ2-1, with D possibly TRBD1 on 5 matching bases. The germline CDR1 and CDR2 sequences are SQVTM and ANQGSEA. V was cut by 8 bases and J by 4 bases, with 21 bases left in between. This CDR3 spans 15 amino acids. The DNA for the CDR3 is TGCAGCACCACCCCAGACAGAAATTATTACAATGAGCAGTTCTTC. Residues: CSTTPDRNYYNEQFF.

This chain uses TRBV6-5 with TRBJ2-5, with D possibly matching TRBD1 (5 bases). V dropped 8 bases and J dropped 4 bases, with 14 bases sitting between them. Germline V gives CDR1 MNHEY, CDR2 SVGAGI. The CDR3 extends over 13 amino acids. CDR3 protein: CASWVSRGETQYF. CDR3 DNA: TGTGCCAGCTGGGTTTCTAGGGGAGAGACCCAGTACTTC.

V gene TRBV9 combines with J gene TRBJ1-1, with 7 bases that match TRBD1. The CDR3 is made up of 15 amino acids. With V trimmed by 7 bases and J by 5 bases, 14 bases remained unmatched. In germline, CDR1 is SGDLS, CDR2 YYNGEE. The DNA for the CDR3 is TGTGCCAGCTGTCAGACGGGACAGCCGAAAACTGAAGCTTTCTTT. This gives the protein CASCQTGQPKTEAFF. Filled out from reference TRBV9 and TRBJ1-1, the complete variable domain reads DSGVTQTPKHLITATGQRVTLRCSPRSGDLSVYWYQQSLDQGLQFLIQYYNGEERAKGNILERFSAQQFPDLHSELNLSSLELGDSALYFCASCQTGQPKTEAFFGQGTRLTVV.

The chain combines TRBV5-1 with TRBJ2-7, with D maybe TRBD2 (6 bases). Trimming removed 2 bases from V and 3 bases from J, with 9 bases in between. CDR1 SGHRS and CDR2 YFSETQ come from the germline V gene. CDR3 length: 13 amino acids. CDR3: CASSLNGGYEQYF. Written as DNA, the CDR3 is TGCGCCAGCAGCTTAAACGGGGGCTACGAGCAGTACTTC.

This chain links TRBV9 with TRBJ1-4, with TRBD1 matching over 8 bases. The CDR3 extends over 13 amino acids. V dropped 4 bases and J dropped 8; count of bases not matched to a gene: 4. Germline V gene sequence: CDR1 SGDLS, CDR2 YYNGEE. CDR3 loop: CASSPGDREKLFF. CDR3 in DNA: TGTGCCAGCAGCCCCGGGGACAGGGAAAAACTGTTTTTT.

This clone has just one count. V gene TRBV28 combines with J gene TRBJ1-2; D remains ambiguous. Germline V gives CDR1 MDHEN, CDR2 SYDVKM. The CDR3 is made up of 16 amino acids. V was pared by 7 bases and J by 8 bases, with 26 bases between. CDR3 region: CASTLILTHKPRGYTF. In nucleotides, the CDR3 is TGTGCCAGCACCCTAATCCTGACACACAAACCAAGGGGCTACACCTTC.

This rearrangement joins TRBV7-9 to TRBJ1-1, with a tentative D call TRBD1 (5 bases). Germline values: CDR1 SEHNR, CDR2 FQNEAQ (reference sequence). V dropped 5 bases and J dropped 1 base, with 14 bases sitting between them. This CDR3 region has 15 residues. The CDR3 DNA sequence: TGTGCCAGCAGCCCTAGGGGATCAGAGAACACTGAAGCTTTCTTT. Protein sequence: CASSPRGSENTEAFF. Full variable domain (remainder filled in from reference TRBV7-9 and TRBJ1-1): DTGVSQNPRHKITKRGQNVTFRCDPISEHNRLYWYRQTLGQGPEFLTYFQNEAQLEKSRLLSDRFSAERPKGSFSTLEIQRTEQGDSAMYLCASSPRGSENTEAFFGQGTRLTVV.

The rearrangement joins TRBV5-1 to TRBJ2-7; 9 nucleotides align to TRBD1. The germline gives CDR1 SGHRS, CDR2 YFSETQ. The V and J ends lost 3 bases and 2 bases, in that order; junction bases with no gene match: 3. CDR3 length: 14 amino acids. CDR3 sequence: CASSWGQGTYEQYF. Written as DNA, the CDR3 is TGCGCCAGCAGCTGGGGACAGGGCACCTACGAGCAGTACTTC.